This T cell receptor (beta chain) was recorded in a study of PD-1 blockade in mismatch repair-deficient tumors. The CDR3 has 17 residues. Germline lookup yields CDR1 SGHVS and CDR2 FQNEAQ. Trimming cost V 0 bases and J 6 bases; bases outside gene matches: 9. Time point specified: approximately ten-day in vitro stimulation with candidate neoantigen peptide 4. The TCR-sequenced patients were a few responders to pembrolizumab. Each of seven ELISpot-reactive candidate peptides was used for approximately 10-day stimulation. TCRdb's table, derived via immunoSEQ multiplex PCR, lists solely in-frame clones and lacks some. The top ten hold 20% to 25% of the sample, which has around 14,000 clones, 84% seen once. As for this clone: Its specificity is unknown.

Here the sequenced sample was cells cultured in vitro, taken from a patient treated with pembrolizumab. This sequence was found in an adult with mismatch repair-deficient cancer. The J gene is TRBJ1-5, the V gene TRBV7-8; TRBD1 agrees at 9 bases. CDR3 bases: TGTGCCAGCAGCTTAGCAGTGGTTTACAGGGGGCCTCAGCCCCAGCATTTT. Its protein is CASSLAVVYRGPQPQHF.